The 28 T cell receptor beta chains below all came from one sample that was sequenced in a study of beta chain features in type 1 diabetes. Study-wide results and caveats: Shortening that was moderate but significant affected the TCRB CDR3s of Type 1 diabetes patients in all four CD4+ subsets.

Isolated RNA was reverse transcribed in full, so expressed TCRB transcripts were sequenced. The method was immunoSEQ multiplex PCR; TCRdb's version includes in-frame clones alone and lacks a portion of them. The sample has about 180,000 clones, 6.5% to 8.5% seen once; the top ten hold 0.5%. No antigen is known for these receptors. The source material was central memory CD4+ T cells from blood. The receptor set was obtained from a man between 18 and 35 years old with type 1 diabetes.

CDR3 nucleotide sequence: TGTGCCAGCAGCGTAGCTACAGGGGGCGAGCAGTACTTC. Translating gives CASSVATGGEQYF. V is TRBV9 and J is TRBJ2-7, with 8 bases lining up with TRBD1. Losses at the gene ends were 0 bases for V and 6 bases for J; bases not matched to a gene: 2. The CDR3 is 13 amino acids. Germline CDR1 reads SGDLS; CDR2 reads YYNGEE.

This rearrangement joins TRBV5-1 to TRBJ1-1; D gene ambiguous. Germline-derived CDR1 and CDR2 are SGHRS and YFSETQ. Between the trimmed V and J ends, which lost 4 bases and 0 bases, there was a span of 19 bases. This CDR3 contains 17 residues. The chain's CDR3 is CASSGRVIADMNTEAFF. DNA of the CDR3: TGCGCCAGCAGCGGGCGTGTGATCGCAGACATGAACACTGAAGCTTTCTTT.

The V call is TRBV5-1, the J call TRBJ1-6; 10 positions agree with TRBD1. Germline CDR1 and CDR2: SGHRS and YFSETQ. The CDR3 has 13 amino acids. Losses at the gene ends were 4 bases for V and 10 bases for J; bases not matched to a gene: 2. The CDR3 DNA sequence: TGCGCCAGCAGCGGACAGGGGGAATCACCCCTCCACTTT. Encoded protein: CASSGQGESPLHF.

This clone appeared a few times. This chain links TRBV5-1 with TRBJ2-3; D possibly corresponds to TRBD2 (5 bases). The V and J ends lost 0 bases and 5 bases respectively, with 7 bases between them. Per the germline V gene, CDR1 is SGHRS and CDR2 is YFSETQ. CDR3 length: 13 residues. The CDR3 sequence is CASSLDGGDTQYF. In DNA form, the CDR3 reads TGCGCCAGCAGCTTGGACGGAGGAGATACGCAGTATTTT.

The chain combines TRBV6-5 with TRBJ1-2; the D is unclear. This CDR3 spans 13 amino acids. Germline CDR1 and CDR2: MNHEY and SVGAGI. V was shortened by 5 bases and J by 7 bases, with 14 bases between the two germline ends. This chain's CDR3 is CASSTGRASGYTF. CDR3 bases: TGTGCCAGCAGTACCGGGAGGGCTTCTGGCTACACCTTC.

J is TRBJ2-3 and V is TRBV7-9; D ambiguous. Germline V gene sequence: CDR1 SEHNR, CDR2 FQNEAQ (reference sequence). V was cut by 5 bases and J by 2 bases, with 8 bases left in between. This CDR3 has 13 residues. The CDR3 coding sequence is TGTGCCAGCAGCCAATCCATCACAGATACGCAGTATTTT. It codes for CASSQSITDTQYF.

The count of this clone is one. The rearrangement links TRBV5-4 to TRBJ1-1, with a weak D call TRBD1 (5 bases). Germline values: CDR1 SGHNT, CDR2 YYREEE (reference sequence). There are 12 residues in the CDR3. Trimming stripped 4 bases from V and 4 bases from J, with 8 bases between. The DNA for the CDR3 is TGTGCCAGCAGCGGTAGGGGCACTGAAGCTTTCTTT. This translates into CASSGRGTEAFF.

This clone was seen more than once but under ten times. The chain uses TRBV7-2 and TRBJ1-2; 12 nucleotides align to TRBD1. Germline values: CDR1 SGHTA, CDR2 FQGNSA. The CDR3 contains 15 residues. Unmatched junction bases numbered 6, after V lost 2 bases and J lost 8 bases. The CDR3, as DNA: TGTGCCAGCAGCTTACCGGGACAGGGGGCGCAAGGCTACACCTTC. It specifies CASSLPGQGAQGYTF.

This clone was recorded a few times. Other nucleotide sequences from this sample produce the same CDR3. CDR3 sequence reads: CASTRQGSDEQYF. The DNA for the CDR3 is TGTGCCAGCACCCGACAGGGATCGGACGAGCAGTACTTC. This rearrangement joins TRBV5-4 to TRBJ2-7; TRBD1 matches at 7 bases. Unmatched junction bases numbered 8, after V lost 6 bases and J lost 5 bases. CDR1 is SGHNT and CDR2 is YYREEE in the germline V gene (reference sequence). The CDR3 totals 13 residues.

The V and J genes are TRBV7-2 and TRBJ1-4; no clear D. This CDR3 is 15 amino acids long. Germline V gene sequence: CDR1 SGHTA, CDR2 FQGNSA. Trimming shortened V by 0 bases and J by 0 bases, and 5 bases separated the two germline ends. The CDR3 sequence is CASSLAYATNEKLFF. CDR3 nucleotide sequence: TGTGCCAGCAGCTTAGCATATGCAACTAATGAAAAACTGTTTTTT.

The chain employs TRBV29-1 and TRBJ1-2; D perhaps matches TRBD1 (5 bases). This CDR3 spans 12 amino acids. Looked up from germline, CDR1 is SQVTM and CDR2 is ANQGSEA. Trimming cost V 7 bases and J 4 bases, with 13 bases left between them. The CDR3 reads CSAERQTYGYTF. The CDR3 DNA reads TGCAGCGCGGAGAGACAGACCTATGGCTACACCTTC. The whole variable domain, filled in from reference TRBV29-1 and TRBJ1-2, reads SAVISQKPSRDICQRGTSLTIQCQVDSQVTMMFWYRQQPGQSLTLIATANQGSEATYESGFVIDKFPISRPNLTFSTLTVSNMSPEDSSIYLCSAERQTYGYTFGSGTRLTVV.

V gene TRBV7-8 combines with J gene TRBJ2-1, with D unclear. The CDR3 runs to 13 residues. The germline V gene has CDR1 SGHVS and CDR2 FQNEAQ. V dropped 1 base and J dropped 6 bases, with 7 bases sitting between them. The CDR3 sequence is CASSLGPGNEQFF. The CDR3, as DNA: TGTGCCAGCAGCTTAGGTCCAGGCAATGAGCAGTTCTTC.

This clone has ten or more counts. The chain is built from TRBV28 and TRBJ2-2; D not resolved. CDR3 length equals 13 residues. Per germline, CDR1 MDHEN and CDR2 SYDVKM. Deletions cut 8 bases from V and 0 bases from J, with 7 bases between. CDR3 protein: CASHTANTGELFF. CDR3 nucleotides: TGTGCCAGCCACACAGCGAACACCGGGGAGCTGTTTTTT.

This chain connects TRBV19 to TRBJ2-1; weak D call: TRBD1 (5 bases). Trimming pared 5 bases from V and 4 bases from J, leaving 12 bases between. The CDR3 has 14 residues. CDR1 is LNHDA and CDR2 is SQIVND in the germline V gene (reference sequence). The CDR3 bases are TGTGCCAGTAGTCCCGCGACAGATTACAATGAGCAGTTCTTC. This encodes CASSPATDYNEQFF.

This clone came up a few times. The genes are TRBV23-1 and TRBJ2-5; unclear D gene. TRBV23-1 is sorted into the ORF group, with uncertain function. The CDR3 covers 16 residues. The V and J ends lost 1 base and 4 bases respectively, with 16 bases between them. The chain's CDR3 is CASSQLRLSARETQYF. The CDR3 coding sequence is TGCGCCAGCAGTCAATTGCGATTGTCCGCGCGAGAGACCCAGTACTTC.

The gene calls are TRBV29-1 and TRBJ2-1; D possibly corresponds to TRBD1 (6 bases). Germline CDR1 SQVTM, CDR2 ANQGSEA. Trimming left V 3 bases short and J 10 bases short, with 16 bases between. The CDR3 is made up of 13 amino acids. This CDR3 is CSVDARGRSEQFF. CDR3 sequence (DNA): TGCAGCGTTGACGCCAGGGGTAGAAGCGAGCAGTTCTTC.

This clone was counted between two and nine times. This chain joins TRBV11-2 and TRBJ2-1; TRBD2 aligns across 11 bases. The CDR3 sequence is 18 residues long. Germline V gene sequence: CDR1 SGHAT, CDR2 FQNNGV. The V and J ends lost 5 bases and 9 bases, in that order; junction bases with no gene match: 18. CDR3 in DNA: TGTGCCAGCAGCCTCCCTCTAGCGGGAGGCCCGGGGCCGGGTGAGCAGTTCTTC. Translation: CASSLPLAGGPGPGEQFF. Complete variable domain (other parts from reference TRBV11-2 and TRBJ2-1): EAGVAQSPRYKIIEKRQSVAFWCNPISGHATLYWYQQILGQGPKLLIQFQNNGVVDDSQLPKDRFSAERLKGVDSTLKIQPAKLEDSAVYLCASSLPLAGGPGPGEQFFGPGTRLTVL.

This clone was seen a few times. CDR3 DNA sequence: TGTGCCAGCAGCCAAGAACACCTAGCGTCTTACAATGAGCAGTTCTTC. This codes for CASSQEHLASYNEQFF. The rearrangement joins TRBV4-2 to TRBJ2-1, with D maybe TRBD2 (6 bases). V was trimmed by 0 bases and J by 4 bases, leaving 13 bases between them. CDR3 length: 16 residues. Per the germline V gene, CDR1 is LGHNA and CDR2 is YNFKEQ.

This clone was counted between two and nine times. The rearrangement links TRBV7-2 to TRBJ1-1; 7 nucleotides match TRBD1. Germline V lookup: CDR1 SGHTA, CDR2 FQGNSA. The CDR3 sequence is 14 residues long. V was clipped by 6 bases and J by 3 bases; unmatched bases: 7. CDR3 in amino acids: CASSSGGWHTEAFF. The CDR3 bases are TGTGCCAGCAGTTCAGGGGGATGGCACACTGAAGCTTTCTTT.

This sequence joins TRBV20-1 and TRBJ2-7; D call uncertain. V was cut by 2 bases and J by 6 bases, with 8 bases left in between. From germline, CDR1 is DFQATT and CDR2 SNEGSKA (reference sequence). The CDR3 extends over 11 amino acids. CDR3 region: CSARRSGEQYF. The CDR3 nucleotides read TGCAGTGCTAGACGGTCCGGCGAGCAGTACTTC.

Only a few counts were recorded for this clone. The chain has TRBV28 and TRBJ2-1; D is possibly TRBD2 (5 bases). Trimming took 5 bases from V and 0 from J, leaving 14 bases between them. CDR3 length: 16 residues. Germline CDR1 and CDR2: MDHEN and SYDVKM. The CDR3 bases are TGTGCCAGCAGTCCTCCGAGGGCTAACTCCTACAATGAGCAGTTCTTC. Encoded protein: CASSPPRANSYNEQFF.

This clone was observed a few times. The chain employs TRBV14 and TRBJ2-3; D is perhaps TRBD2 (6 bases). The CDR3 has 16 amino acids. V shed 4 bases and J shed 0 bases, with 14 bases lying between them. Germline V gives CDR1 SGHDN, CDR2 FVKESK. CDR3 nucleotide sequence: TGTGCCAGCAGCCTTCGACTAGGACCTAGCACAGATACGCAGTATTTT. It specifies CASSLRLGPSTDTQYF.

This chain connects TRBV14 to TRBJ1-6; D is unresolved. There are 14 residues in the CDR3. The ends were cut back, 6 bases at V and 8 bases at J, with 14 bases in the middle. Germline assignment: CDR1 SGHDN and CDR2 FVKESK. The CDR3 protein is CASSWAGGDSPLHF. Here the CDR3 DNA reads TGTGCCAGCAGTTGGGCAGGCGGGGATTCACCCCTCCACTTT.

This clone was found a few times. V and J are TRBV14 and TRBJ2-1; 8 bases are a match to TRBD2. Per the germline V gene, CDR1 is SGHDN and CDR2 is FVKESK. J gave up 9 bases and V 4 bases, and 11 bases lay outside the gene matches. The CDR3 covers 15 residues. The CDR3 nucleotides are TGTGCCAGCAGCCTTGCGGCGGGGGGTCTGGCTGAGCAGTTCTTC. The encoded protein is CASSLAAGGLAEQFF.

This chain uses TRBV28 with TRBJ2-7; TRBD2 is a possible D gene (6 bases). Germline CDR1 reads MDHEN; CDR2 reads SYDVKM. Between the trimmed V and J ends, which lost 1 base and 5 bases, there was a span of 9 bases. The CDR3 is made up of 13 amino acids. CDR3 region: CASSLSGVHEQYF. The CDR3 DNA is TGTGCCAGCAGTTTATCGGGGGTACACGAGCAGTACTTC.

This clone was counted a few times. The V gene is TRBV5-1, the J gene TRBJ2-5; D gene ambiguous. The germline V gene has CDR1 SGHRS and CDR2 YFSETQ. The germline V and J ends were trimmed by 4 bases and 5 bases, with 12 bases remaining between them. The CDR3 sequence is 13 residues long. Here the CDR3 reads CASSLPNGETQYF. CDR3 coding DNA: TGCGCCAGCAGCCTACCAAACGGGGAGACCCAGTACTTC.

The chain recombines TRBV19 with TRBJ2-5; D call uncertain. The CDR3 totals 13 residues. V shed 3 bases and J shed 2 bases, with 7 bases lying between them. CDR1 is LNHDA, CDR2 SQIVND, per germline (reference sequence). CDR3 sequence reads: CASSMTLQETQYF. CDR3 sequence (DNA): TGTGCCAGTAGTATGACTTTACAAGAGACCCAGTACTTC.

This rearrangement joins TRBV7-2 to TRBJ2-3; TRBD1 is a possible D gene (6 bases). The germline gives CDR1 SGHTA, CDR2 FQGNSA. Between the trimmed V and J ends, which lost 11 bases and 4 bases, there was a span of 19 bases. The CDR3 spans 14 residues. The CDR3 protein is CASGTWGQSDTQYF. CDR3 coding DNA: TGTGCCTCCGGGACCTGGGGGCAGTCAGATACGCAGTATTTT.